The 15 T cell receptor beta chains below all came from one sample that was sequenced in a study of T cells in Graves' hyperthyroidism and ophthalmopathy. The source material, RNA transcripts, was used to amplify TCR beta CDR3 regions. TCR CDR3 regions were first amplified by RT-PCR with HTBI primers. One entry per CDR3 protein results from TCRdb running MiXCR on the multiplex PCR reads. The data show around 800,000 distinct CDR3 sequences, roughly 40% seen once. Sequenced material: blood. Receptors originate from a man aged 18 to 30 with Graves' hyperthyroidism.

For this clonotype: One end of the junction fails to match germline, which may point to a read error. This chain joins TRBV2 and TRBJ2-7; tentative D call: TRBD2 (6 bases). The CDR3 has 14 amino acids. Germline V lookup: CDR1 SNHLY, CDR2 FYNNEI. The CDR3 spells CASSEEGRPYEQYF. The CDR3 DNA reads as TGTGCCAGCAGCGAAGAAGGGAGGCCCTACGAGCAGTACTTC.

This clonotype was observed a handful of times. The rearrangement joins TRBV5-1 to TRBJ2-7; D gene unclear. Per the germline V gene, CDR1 is SGHRS and CDR2 is YFSETQ. The CDR3 contains 14 residues. Trimming took 2 bases from V and 0 from J, leaving 9 bases between them. This CDR3 reads CASSLTVYSYEQYF. In DNA form, the CDR3 reads TGCGCCAGCAGCTTAACAGTTTACTCCTACGAGCAGTACTTC.

This clonotype was detected ten times or more. The genes are TRBV20-1 and TRBJ1-1, with D uncertain. V lost 3 bases, J lost 0 bases, and 8 bases lay in between. The CDR3 covers 13 residues. Looked up from germline, CDR1 is DFQATT and CDR2 is SNEGSKA (reference sequence). CDR3 sequence reads: CSASGRMNTEAFF. The CDR3 DNA sequence: TGCAGTGCTAGTGGACGGATGAACACTGAAGCTTTCTTT.

This clonotype appeared a few times. The rearrangement links TRBV9 to TRBJ2-7; perhaps TRBD1 as D (5 bases). Trimming pared 5 bases from V and 5 bases from J, leaving 20 bases between. Germline CDR1 reads SGDLS; CDR2 reads YYNGEE. This CDR3 comprises 15 residues. The CDR3 DNA sequence: TGTGCCAGCAGTTCCATAGGGGCAGGGCGGAACGAGCAGTACTTC. Residues: CASSSIGAGRNEQYF. Full variable domain (outside the CDR3, taken from reference TRBV9 and TRBJ2-7): DSGVTQTPKHLITATGQRVTLRCSPRSGDLSVYWYQQSLDQGLQFLIQYYNGEERAKGNILERFSAQQFPDLHSELNLSSLELGDSALYFCASSSIGAGRNEQYFGPGTRLTVT.

The chain uses TRBV9 and TRBJ1-4; weak D call: TRBD1 (6 bases). Germline CDR1 is SGDLS and CDR2 is YYNGEE. Trimming removed 4 bases at V and 8 bases at J, with 15 bases between. This CDR3 region has 14 residues. The CDR3 nucleotides are TGTGCCAGCAGCCAGGGGTGGGGAGGAGAAAAACTGTTTTTT. Protein: CASSQGWGGEKLFF.

This sequence joins TRBV5-1 and TRBJ2-6; 10 bases are a match to TRBD1. After removal of 1 base from V and 2 bases from J, the junction contained 6 bases not matched to a gene. The CDR3 totals 18 residues. The germline CDR1 and CDR2 sequences are SGHRS and YFSETQ. The CDR3 DNA sequence: TGCGCCAGCAGCTTGCGGGACAGGGGTCAAACTGGGGCCAACGTCCTGACTTTC. It specifies CASSLRDRGQTGANVLTF.

This clonotype came up many times. The genes are TRBV29-1 and TRBJ1-1; D is unresolved. Per germline, CDR1 SQVTM and CDR2 ANQGSEA. The length of the CDR3 is 18 residues. V gave up 5 bases and J gave up 0 bases, with 25 bases separating them. CDR3: CSVTRWRQNKNMNTEAFF. The DNA of the CDR3 is TGCAGCGTTACTAGGTGGAGACAAAACAAGAACATGAACACTGAAGCTTTCTTT.

The chain uses TRBV10-3 and TRBJ2-7, with TRBD2 identical over 7 bases. After removal of 10 bases from V and 5 bases from J, the junction contained 14 bases not matched to a gene. The germline V gene has CDR1 ENHRY and CDR2 SYGVKD. The CDR3 consists of 14 residues. In nucleotides, the CDR3 is TGTGCCAGCACCCCTGGGGGGGGGTTCGACGAGCAGTACTTC. This gives the protein CASTPGGGFDEQYF.

Concerning this clonotype itself: A much larger clone lies one base from this, so it may be a read error. The V gene is TRBV10-1, the J gene TRBJ2-7, with TRBD1 identical over 8 bases. The germline V gene has CDR1 WNHNN and CDR2 SYGVQD (reference sequence). This CDR3 has 15 residues. The CDR3 sequence is CASSDKGQGSYERYF. CDR3 nucleotide sequence: TGCGCCAGCAGTGATAAAGGACAGGGCTCCTACGAGCGGTACTTC.

This clonotype was seen at least ten times. CDR3 bases: TGTGCCAGCAGCTCCAGCACTGAAGCTTTCTTT. Its translation: CASSSSTEAFF. V is TRBV7-9 and J is TRBJ1-1, with D hard to call. Trimming removed 4 bases at V and 4 bases at J, with 4 bases between. This CDR3 contains 11 residues. The germline V gene encodes CDR1 SEHNR and CDR2 FQNEAQ (reference sequence).

In regard to this clonotype: This may be a read error: a much more frequent sequence differs by one nucleotide. This CDR3 fails to terminate in the conserved phenylalanine or tryptophan, so it likely reflects a read error. The V gene is TRBV19, the J gene TRBJ1-5; unclear D gene. The CDR3 totals 12 residues. Trimming stripped 6 bases from V and 7 bases from J, with 10 bases between. From germline, CDR1 is LNHDA and CDR2 SQIVND (reference sequence). For the CDR3, the DNA is TGTGCCAGTAGGAAGGGTCACCAGCCCCAGCATTAT. Its protein product is CASRKGHQPQHY.

This clonotype has at least ten counts. The chain couples TRBV29-1 to TRBJ1-1; 7 bases fit TRBD1. J lost 5 bases, V lost 7 bases, and 7 bases had no gene match. Germline CDR1 and CDR2: SQVTM and ANQGSEA. The CDR3 spans 12 residues. The CDR3 bases are TGCAGCGGAGGGGGCTGGGGTACTGAAGCTTTCTTT. Protein: CSGGGWGTEAFF.

This clonotype was observed a few times. A much bigger clone sits one base away, suggesting this may be a read error. The CDR3: CATSRNPEGHEQYF. The CDR3 DNA is TGTGCCACCAGCAGAAATCCGGAAGGCCACGAGCAGTACTTC. This chain links TRBV15 with TRBJ2-7; D is unclear. Trimming shortened V by 2 bases and J by 5 bases, and 13 bases separated the two germline ends. The germline V gene encodes CDR1 LNHNV and CDR2 YYDKDF (reference sequence). The CDR3 is made up of 14 amino acids.

This clonotype showed up just a few times. This chain joins TRBV5-4 and TRBJ2-2, with TRBD1 identical over 7 bases. J gave up 3 bases and V 5 bases, and 10 bases lay outside the gene matches. This CDR3 spans 16 amino acids. CDR1 is SGHNT and CDR2 is YYREEE in the germline V gene (reference sequence). The CDR3 is CASRPRQGSDTGELFF. The CDR3 DNA sequence: TGTGCCAGCAGGCCTAGACAGGGCTCGGACACCGGGGAGCTGTTTTTT.

This clonotype was counted once. The rearrangement uses TRBV29-1 and TRBJ2-7; weak D call: TRBD1 (5 bases). CDR3 length equals 13 residues. The germline V gene has CDR1 SQVTM and CDR2 ANQGSEA. V was pared by 1 base and J by 5 bases, with 12 bases between. The CDR3 here is CSVEGTGRNEQYF. As DNA, the CDR3 is TGCAGCGTTGAAGGCACAGGTAGGAACGAGCAGTACTTC.